The 30 T cell receptor beta chains in this list originate from one sample, sequenced in a study of blood T cell repertoires in COVID-19. The data were produced by immunoSEQ multiplex PCR, yet TCRdb's version contains in-frame clones alone and is incomplete. The data show fewer than 80,000 clones, around 89% seen once. Sequenced sample: peripheral blood. These receptors were collected from a human donor in a cohort sampled during active COVID-19.

The chain uses TRBV19 and TRBJ1-5; 7 nucleotides agree with TRBD1. The CDR3 spans 15 residues. V lost 7 bases and J lost 4; bases outside the gene matches: 10. Germline CDR1 reads LNHDA; CDR2 reads SQIVND (reference sequence). CDR3 region: CASTLGQDGNQPQHF. CDR3 nucleotides: TGTGCCAGTACCCTAGGACAGGATGGAAATCAGCCCCAGCATTTT.

The chain is built from TRBV2 and TRBJ2-3; 7 bases align to TRBD2. There are 15 residues in the CDR3. CDR1 is SNHLY and CDR2 is FYNNEI in the germline V gene. The J segment lost 3 bases and the V segment lost 3 bases, leaving 6 bases of the junction unmatched. In DNA, the CDR3 is TGTGCCAGCAGTGATTTCGGGCGGGAGACAGATACGCAGTATTTT. Residues: CASSDFGRETDTQYF. Supplemented by reference TRBV2 and TRBJ2-3, the full variable domain reads EPEVTQTPSHQVTQMGQEVILRCVPISNHLYFYWYRQILGQKVEFLVSFYNNEISEKSEIFDDQFSVERPDGSNFTLKIRSTKLEDSAMYFCASSDFGRETDTQYFGPGTRLTVL.

The rearrangement links TRBV29-1 to TRBJ2-6; weak D call: TRBD1 (5 bases). This CDR3 has 13 residues. Germline CDR1 and CDR2: SQVTM and ANQGSEA. Trimming took 0 bases from V and 10 from J, leaving 10 bases between them. The CDR3 region has the DNA TGCAGCGTTGAAGAAACAGGCGCGAACGTCCTGACTTTC. Translation: CSVEETGANVLTF.

The V call is TRBV5-1, the J call TRBJ2-3, with 7 bases aligning to TRBD2. The V gene's germline CDR1 is SGHRS and CDR2 YFSETQ. V trimming: 4 bases; J trimming: 6 bases; junction bases outside the gene matches: 14. This CDR3 region has 16 residues. The CDR3 here is CASSLGASGKFDTQYF. CDR3 nucleotide sequence: TGCGCCAGCAGCCTCGGGGCCAGCGGGAAATTCGATACGCAGTATTTT.

The V gene is TRBV6-1, the J gene TRBJ1-2, with a weak D call TRBD1 (6 bases). The CDR3 consists of 13 residues. The V gene's germline CDR1 is MNHNS and CDR2 SASEGT. V lost 3 bases to trimming and J lost 4 bases, with 9 bases between them. CDR3 coding DNA: TGTGCCAGCAGTGAGGTACAGGGCTATGGCTACACCTTC. This translates into CASSEVQGYGYTF.

There are a few counts of this clone. This chain uses TRBV19 with TRBJ2-1; a weak D match, TRBD2 (6 bases). The CDR3 is made up of 15 amino acids. Germline-derived CDR1 and CDR2 are LNHDA and SQIVND (reference sequence). V lost 6 bases and J lost 8, with 20 bases in between. The CDR3 DNA reads as TGTGCCAGTAGCAGGAGGGCCCGTGGCGCGGATGAGCAGTTCTTC. Its translation: CASSRRARGADEQFF. The full variable domain, its missing parts supplied by reference TRBV19 and TRBJ2-1, is DGGITQSPKYLFRKEGQNVTLSCEQNLNHDAMYWYRQDPGQGLRLIYYSQIVNDFQKGDIAEGYSVSREKKESFPLTVTSAQKNPTAFYLCASSRRARGADEQFFGPGTRLTVL.

The V call is TRBV5-1, the J call TRBJ1-1, with D possibly being TRBD1 (6 bases). Germline values: CDR1 SGHRS, CDR2 YFSETQ. This CDR3 has 14 residues. The V gene lost 4 bases and the J gene lost 3 bases, with 13 bases spanning the gap. CDR3 amino acids: CASSPDSGYTEAFF. The CDR3 DNA reads TGCGCCAGCAGCCCGGACAGTGGGTACACTGAAGCTTTCTTT.

This clone was found once. The genes are TRBV19 and TRBJ1-1; the match to TRBD1 covers 7 bases. Per germline, CDR1 LNHDA and CDR2 SQIVND (reference sequence). With 7 bases clipped from V and 1 base from J, the junction kept 9 bases outside the gene matches. CDR3 length: 15 amino acids. CDR3 protein: CASIAQGTRNTEAFF. The DNA of the CDR3 is TGTGCCAGTATCGCACAGGGGACGAGGAACACTGAAGCTTTCTTT.

This chain joins TRBV5-1 and TRBJ2-2; D is uncertain. The CDR3 loop spans 14 amino acids. Trimming cost V 3 bases and J 6 bases, with 12 bases left between them. Germline CDR1 and CDR2: SGHRS and YFSETQ. DNA for the CDR3: TGCGCCAGCAGCTCCACTTCTAGTCCCGGGGAGCTGTTTTTT. Amino acids: CASSSTSSPGELFF. Looking up the rest from reference TRBV5-1 and TRBJ2-2 gives the full variable domain: KAGVTQTPRYLIKTRGQQVTLSCSPISGHRSVSWYQQTPGQGLQFLFEYFSETQRNKGNFPGRFSGRQFSNSRSEMNVSTLELGDSALYLCASSSTSSPGELFFGEGSRLTVL.

The chain employs TRBV21-1 and TRBJ1-5. TRBV21-1 is classified as a pseudogene. This CDR3 is built from 14 residues. CDR3 DNA sequence: TGTGCCAGCAGCCGCGGCAGCCGCAATCAGCCCCAGCATTTT. Translated, it gives CASSRGSRNQPQHF.

The V call is TRBV4-1, the J call TRBJ1-3; 8 bases are shared with TRBD1. Germline assignment: CDR1 MGHRA and CDR2 YSYEKL. V shed 0 bases and J 0 bases; nucleotides not matched to a gene: 4. CDR3 length: 17 amino acids. In nucleotides, the CDR3 is TGCGCCAGCAGCCAAGACAGGGGGCCGCGCTCTGGAAACACCATATATTTT. Protein: CASSQDRGPRSGNTIYF.

V is TRBV6-5 and J is TRBJ1-3; D uncertain. CDR3 length: 15 amino acids. V dropped 6 bases and J dropped 2 bases, with 14 bases sitting between them. CDR1 and CDR2 from the germline V gene are MNHEY and SVGAGI. CDR3 amino acids: CASSNWGVAGNTIYF. The CDR3 coding sequence is TGTGCCAGCAGCAACTGGGGAGTCGCTGGAAACACCATATATTTT.

This sequence joins TRBV3-1 (or the pseudogene TRBV3-2) and TRBJ1-2; D uncertain. Germline lookup yields CDR1 LGHDT and CDR2 YNNKEL (reference sequence). V lost 1 base and J lost 2, with 14 bases in between. This CDR3 region has 16 residues. The CDR3 bases are TGTGCCAGCAGCCAAGTCTCGGGGAGCAACAACTATGGCTACACCTTC. This sequence encodes CASSQVSGSNNYGYTF.

The V gene is TRBV29-1, the J gene TRBJ2-5; a possible D gene is TRBD2 (5 bases). Germline V CDR1 and CDR2: SQVTM, ANQGSEA. Trimming stripped 4 bases from V and 5 bases from J, with 17 bases between. The CDR3 sequence is 14 residues long. The DNA for the CDR3 is TGCAGCGTTGGGGAGTTGGGGATGGGGGAGACCCAGTACTTC. Translation: CSVGELGMGETQYF. The complete variable domain, with remaining parts taken from reference TRBV29-1 and TRBJ2-5, reads SAVISQKPSRDICQRGTSLTIQCQVDSQVTMMFWYRQQPGQSLTLIATANQGSEATYESGFVIDKFPISRPNLTFSTLTVSNMSPEDSSIYLCSVGELGMGETQYFGPGTRLLVL.

The rearrangement uses TRBV5-1 and TRBJ1-1; D perhaps matches TRBD1 (6 bases). CDR1 and CDR2 (germline): SGHRS, YFSETQ. There are 13 residues in the CDR3. Trimming left V 4 bases short and J 1 base short, with 8 bases between. The CDR3 bases are TGCGCCAGCAGCGAGGGACAGAACACTGAAGCTTTCTTT. This sequence encodes CASSEGQNTEAFF. Drawing the rest from reference TRBV5-1 and TRBJ1-1, the complete variable domain is KAGVTQTPRYLIKTRGQQVTLSCSPISGHRSVSWYQQTPGQGLQFLFEYFSETQRNKGNFPGRFSGRQFSNSRSEMNVSTLELGDSALYLCASSEGQNTEAFFGQGTRLTVV.

The chain uses TRBV4-1 and TRBJ2-3, with TRBD1 identical over 8 bases. The CDR3 is 16 residues long. Germline CDR1 reads MGHRA; CDR2 reads YSYEKL. After removal of 6 bases from V and 0 bases from J, the junction contained 8 bases not matched to a gene. The CDR3: CASRLWTGISTDTQYF. The CDR3 nucleotides read TGCGCCAGCAGACTTTGGACAGGGATTAGCACAGATACGCAGTATTTT.

The sample holds a few counts of this clone. The CDR3 sequence: CASSSSGRDQPQHF. CDR3 nucleotides: TGTGCCAGCAGCTCCTCAGGGAGGGATCAGCCCCAGCATTTT. The chain couples TRBV7-9 to TRBJ1-5; D might be TRBD1 (5 bases). From germline, CDR1 is SEHNR and CDR2 FQNEAQ (reference sequence). Deletions cut 4 bases from V and 5 bases from J, with 12 bases between. This CDR3 has 14 residues.

The CDR3 bases are TGTGCCAGCAGCTTAGGGAGGGCTACTGAAGCTTTCTTT. Translating gives CASSLGRATEAFF. The J gene is TRBJ1-1, the V gene TRBV7-9, with D hard to call. This CDR3 region has 13 residues. V was pared by 1 base and J by 5 bases, with 8 bases between. Germline values: CDR1 SEHNR, CDR2 FQNEAQ (reference sequence).

The chain recombines TRBV10-3 with TRBJ1-3; D not resolved. The V gene's germline CDR1 is ENHRY and CDR2 SYGVKD. Trimming removed 4 bases from V and 5 bases from J, with 15 bases in between. This CDR3 is 15 amino acids long. The CDR3 nucleotides read TGTGCCATCAGTGGTGAGGGCCCAGATCGAAACACCATATATTTT. It is translated as CAISGEGPDRNTIYF.

The V and J genes are TRBV6-5 and TRBJ1-5, with a possible D match to TRBD1 (5 bases). V was shortened by 7 bases and J by 8 bases, with 18 bases between the two germline ends. The CDR3 runs to 14 residues. Germline CDR1 and CDR2: MNHEY and SVGAGI. CDR3 nucleotide sequence: TGTGCCAGCACCTACGCGGGGGGGGTGGAGCCCCAGCATTTT. As protein: CASTYAGGVEPQHF.

Ten or more counts support this clone. The CDR3 DNA sequence: TGCGCCAGCAGCGAAGTCATAGGTCTAGCGGGGGTCAATGAGCAGTTCTTC. This gives the protein CASSEVIGLAGVNEQFF. This sequence joins TRBV4-1 and TRBJ2-1; TRBD2 matches 10 bases. The CDR3 sequence is 17 residues long. The V gene's germline CDR1 is MGHRA and CDR2 YSYEKL. The J segment lost 6 bases and the V segment lost 5 bases, leaving 13 bases of the junction unmatched.

This chain joins TRBV6-1 and TRBJ2-2; maybe TRBD1 (5 bases). CDR1 and CDR2 (germline): MNHNS, SASEGT. The CDR3 covers 18 residues. Trimming took off 2 bases at V and 2 bases at J, with 18 bases between the two ends. CDR3 residues: CASSERGGWTLNTGELFF. CDR3 in DNA: TGTGCCAGCAGTGAAAGGGGCGGCTGGACCTTAAACACCGGGGAGCTGTTTTTT.

The chain links TRBV25-1 to TRBJ1-1, with D hard to call. Germline values: CDR1 MGHDK, CDR2 SYGVNS. V was cut by 5 bases and J by 0 bases, with 7 bases left in between. The CDR3 is 13 amino acids. The CDR3 loop reads CASSREVNTEAFF. The CDR3 bases are TGTGCCAGCAGTCGGGAAGTGAACACTGAAGCTTTCTTT.

This clone occurred once. J is TRBJ2-1 and V is TRBV2; D gene unclear. From germline, CDR1 is SNHLY and CDR2 FYNNEI. The CDR3 sequence is 13 residues long. V shed 4 bases and J shed 5 bases, with 9 bases lying between them. CDR3 sequence: CASSGYYNNEQFF. CDR3 DNA sequence: TGTGCCAGCAGTGGATACTACAACAATGAGCAGTTCTTC. Looking up the rest from reference TRBV2 and TRBJ2-1 gives the full variable domain: EPEVTQTPSHQVTQMGQEVILRCVPISNHLYFYWYRQILGQKVEFLVSFYNNEISEKSEIFDDQFSVERPDGSNFTLKIRSTKLEDSAMYFCASSGYYNNEQFFGPGTRLTVL.

This rearrangement joins TRBV9 to TRBJ2-5; 9 bases fit TRBD2. The trim removed 3 bases at V and 2 bases at J, leaving 5 bases unmatched. The CDR3 is 15 residues long. CDR1 and CDR2 (germline): SGDLS, YYNGEE. The CDR3 nucleotides are TGTGCCAGCAGCGCCGGAGCGGGGGGTCAAGAGACCCAGTACTTC. It translates to CASSAGAGGQETQYF.

A single count supports this clone. The chain employs TRBV19 and TRBJ2-3; possible D gene TRBD2, 5 bases. The CDR3 covers 13 residues. V was trimmed by 10 bases and J by 4 bases, leaving 15 bases between them. CDR1 and CDR2 from the germline V gene are LNHDA and SQIVND (reference sequence). CDR3 sequence (DNA): TGTGCCACACTAGTAAGTGGCTCAGATACGCAGTATTTT. Protein product: CATLVSGSDTQYF.

In DNA form, the CDR3 reads TGTGCCAGCAGCCAGGGCCCTCTGGTTGGAAACACCATATATTTT. Translated, it gives CASSQGPLVGNTIYF. This chain uses TRBV6-5 with TRBJ1-3, with a tentative D call TRBD1 (5 bases). The V and J ends lost 6 bases and 3 bases respectively, with 15 bases between them. The CDR3 totals 15 residues. Germline V gene lookup returns CDR1 MNHEY and CDR2 SVGAGI.

This clone showed up just a few times. One end of the junction fails to match germline, which may point to a read error. The chain uses TRBV7-7 and TRBJ2-2, with D tentatively TRBD1 (6 bases). CDR1 and CDR2 from the germline V gene are SSHAT and FNYEAQ (reference sequence). This CDR3 is 15 amino acids long. This chain's CDR3 is CASSFSGGGTGELFF. CDR3 nucleotides: TGTGCTAGCAGCTTCTCTGGGGGCGGAACCGGGGAGCTGTTTTTT.

V is TRBV5-1 and J is TRBJ1-2; D not resolved. CDR1 and CDR2 (germline): SGHRS, YFSETQ. The length of the CDR3 is 13 residues. Trimming stripped 1 base from V and 8 bases from J, with 12 bases between. CDR3 bases: TGCGCCAGCAGCTTGAGGACCGGGGAGGGCTACACCTTC. It yields the protein CASSLRTGEGYTF.

This sequence joins TRBV6-5 and TRBJ1-2, with 9 bases identical to TRBD1. Germline V gene sequence: CDR1 MNHEY, CDR2 SVGAGI. The V gene end was trimmed by 6 bases and the J gene end by 7 bases; junction bases not matched to a gene: 6. This CDR3 is built from 13 residues. The CDR3 DNA follows: TGTGCCAGCAGCCGGGACAGGGTAGGTGGCTACACCTTC. Its protein is CASSRDRVGGYTF.